This T cell receptor beta chain was recovered during a study of shared T cell receptors in the human thymus. TCRdb keeps only in-frame clones here, not all; method: immunoSEQ multiplex PCR. The sample gives under 850,000 clones, approximately 90% of which show up once; about 0.01% is in the top ten. Germline V lookup: CDR1 LNHDA, CDR2 SQIVND (reference sequence). The V gene lost 8 bases and the J gene lost 5 bases, with 12 bases spanning the gap. This CDR3 has 13 residues. The same sample was also used in a study of human thymus T cells.

The sequenced sample was thymocytes. The chain joins TRBV19 to TRBJ2-2; weak D call: TRBD2 (6 bases). This TCR derives from a boy under two years old with a congenital heart defect. The CDR3 DNA sequence: TGTGCCAGTGAGGAGGGGATGACCGGGGAGCTGTTTTTT. Encoded protein: CASEEGMTGELFF.